Following are 2 T cell receptor beta chains from one sample sequenced in a study of prognosis after radiotherapy for stage I lung cancer. The study amplified the TCR beta CDR3 region from genomic DNA. This amplification was carried out by two rounds of multiplex PCR. First-round PCR amplification was performed with primers specific to each TRBV and TRBJ gene. One entry per CDR3 protein results from TCRdb running MiXCR on the multiplex PCR reads. The sample includes tens of thousands of distinct CDR3 sequences, approximately 25% seen only once; the top ten take about 25%. The material sequenced was PBMCs, taken before or after stereotactic body radiation therapy (not recorded which). Receptor source: a donor of 50 years or more with non-small cell lung cancer.

Turning to this clonotype: In this CDR3 the conserved last residue, phenylalanine or tryptophan, is missing, so a read error is likely. The chain couples TRBV6-1 to TRBJ2-1, with 7 bases lining up with TRBD2. The CDR3 has 13 amino acids. Germline V gene lookup returns CDR1 MNHNS and CDR2 SASEGT. With V trimmed by 8 bases and J by 4 bases, 5 bases remained unmatched. Here the CDR3 DNA reads TGTGCCAGCGGGAGGGAGTCGTACAATGAGCAGTTCTTA. Translation gives CASGRESYNEQFL.

The sample holds many counts of this clonotype. The junction departs from germline at one end; a sequencing error may be responsible. The chain uses TRBV9 and TRBJ1-1; D not resolved. The CDR3 consists of 14 residues. The V gene's germline CDR1 is SGDLS and CDR2 YYNGEE. The CDR3 region is CASSVGELNTEAFF. CDR3 nucleotides: TGTGCCAGCAGCGTAGGAGAGTTGAATACTGAAGCTTTCTTT.